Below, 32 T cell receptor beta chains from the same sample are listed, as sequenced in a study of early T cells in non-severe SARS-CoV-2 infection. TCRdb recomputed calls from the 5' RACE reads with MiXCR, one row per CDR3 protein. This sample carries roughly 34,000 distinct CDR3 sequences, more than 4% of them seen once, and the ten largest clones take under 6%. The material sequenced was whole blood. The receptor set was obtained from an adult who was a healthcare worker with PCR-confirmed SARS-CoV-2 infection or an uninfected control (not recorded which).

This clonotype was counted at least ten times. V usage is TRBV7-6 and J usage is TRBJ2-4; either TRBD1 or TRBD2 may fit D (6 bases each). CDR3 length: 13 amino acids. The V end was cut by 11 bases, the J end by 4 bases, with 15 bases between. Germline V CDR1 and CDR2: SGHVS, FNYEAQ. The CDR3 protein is CAVSWGAKNIQYF. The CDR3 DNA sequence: TGTGCCGTTTCTTGGGGGGCGAAAAACATTCAGTACTTC.

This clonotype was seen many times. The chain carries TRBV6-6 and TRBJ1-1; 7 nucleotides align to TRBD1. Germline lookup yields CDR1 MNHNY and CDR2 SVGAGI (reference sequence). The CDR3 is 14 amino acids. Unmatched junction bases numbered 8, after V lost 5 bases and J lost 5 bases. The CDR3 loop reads CASSTRQGETEAFF. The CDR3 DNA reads TGTGCCAGCAGTACGAGACAGGGAGAAACTGAAGCTTTCTTT.

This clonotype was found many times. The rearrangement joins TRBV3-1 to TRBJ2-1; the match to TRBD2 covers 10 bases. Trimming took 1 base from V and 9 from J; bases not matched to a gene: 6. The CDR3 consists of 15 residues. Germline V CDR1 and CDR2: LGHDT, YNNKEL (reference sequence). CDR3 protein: CASSQGLAGAVEQFF. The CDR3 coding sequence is TGTGCCAGCAGCCAAGGTCTAGCGGGAGCAGTTGAGCAGTTCTTC.

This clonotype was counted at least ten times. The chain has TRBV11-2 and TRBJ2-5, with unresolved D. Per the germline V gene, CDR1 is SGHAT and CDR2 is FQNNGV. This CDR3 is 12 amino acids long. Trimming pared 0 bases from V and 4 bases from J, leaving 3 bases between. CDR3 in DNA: TGTGCCAGCAGCTTAGAGAGAGAGACCCAGTACTTC. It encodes CASSLERETQYF.

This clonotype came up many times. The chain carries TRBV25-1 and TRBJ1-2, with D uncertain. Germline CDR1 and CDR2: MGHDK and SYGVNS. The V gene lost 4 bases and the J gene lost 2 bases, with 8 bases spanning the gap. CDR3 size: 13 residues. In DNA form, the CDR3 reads TGTGCCAGCAGTGTGGAGTTAAACTATGGCTACACCTTC. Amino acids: CASSVELNYGYTF.

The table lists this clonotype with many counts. This chain's CDR3 is CASSLDSSSYNEQFF. The CDR3 nucleotides are TGTGCCAGCAGCTTAGACAGCAGCTCCTACAATGAGCAGTTCTTC. The chain combines TRBV11-2 with TRBJ2-1; no clear D. The CDR3 spans 15 residues. Germline V gene data show CDR1 as SGHAT and CDR2 as FQNNGV. V was clipped by 0 bases and J by 0 bases, with 6 bases between them.

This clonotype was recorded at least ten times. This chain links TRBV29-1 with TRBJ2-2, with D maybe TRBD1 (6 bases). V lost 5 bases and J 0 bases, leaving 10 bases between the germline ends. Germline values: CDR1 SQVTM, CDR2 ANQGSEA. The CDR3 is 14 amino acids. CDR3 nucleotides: TGCAGCGTTTGGGCAGGGGCGAACACCGGGGAGCTGTTTTTT. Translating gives CSVWAGANTGELFF.

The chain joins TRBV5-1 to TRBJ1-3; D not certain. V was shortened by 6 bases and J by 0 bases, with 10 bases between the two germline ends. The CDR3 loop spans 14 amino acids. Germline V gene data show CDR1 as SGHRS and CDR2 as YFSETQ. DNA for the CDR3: TGCGCCAGCAAGGAAGGCATCTCTGGAAACACCATATATTTT. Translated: CASKEGISGNTIYF.

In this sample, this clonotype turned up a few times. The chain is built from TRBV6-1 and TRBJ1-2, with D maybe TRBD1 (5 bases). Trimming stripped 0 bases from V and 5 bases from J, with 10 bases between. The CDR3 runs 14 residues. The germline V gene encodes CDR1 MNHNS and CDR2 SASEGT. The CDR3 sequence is CASSEAAGPYGYTF. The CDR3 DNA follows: TGTGCCAGCAGTGAAGCGGCAGGGCCTTATGGCTACACCTTC.

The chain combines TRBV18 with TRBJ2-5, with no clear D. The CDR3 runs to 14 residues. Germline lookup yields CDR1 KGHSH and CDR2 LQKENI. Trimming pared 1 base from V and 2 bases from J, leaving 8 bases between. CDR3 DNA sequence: TGTGCCAGCTCACCACTGACGGTACAAGAGACCCAGTACTTC. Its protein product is CASSPLTVQETQYF.

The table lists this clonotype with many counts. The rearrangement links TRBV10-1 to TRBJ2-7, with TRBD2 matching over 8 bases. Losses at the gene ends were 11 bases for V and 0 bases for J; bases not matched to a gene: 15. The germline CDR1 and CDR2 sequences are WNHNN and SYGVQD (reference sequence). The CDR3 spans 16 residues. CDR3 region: CAPSSGGDLSSYEQYF. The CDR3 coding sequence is TGCGCCCCCTCCTCGGGAGGGGATCTGAGCTCCTACGAGCAGTACTTC.

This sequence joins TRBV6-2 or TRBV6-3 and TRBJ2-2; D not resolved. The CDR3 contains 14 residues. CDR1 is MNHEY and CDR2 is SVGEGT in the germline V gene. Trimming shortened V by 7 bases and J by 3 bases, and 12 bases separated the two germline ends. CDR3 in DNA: TGTGCCAGCACCCCCGGGTTGCACACCGGGGAGCTGTTTTTT. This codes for CASTPGLHTGELFF.

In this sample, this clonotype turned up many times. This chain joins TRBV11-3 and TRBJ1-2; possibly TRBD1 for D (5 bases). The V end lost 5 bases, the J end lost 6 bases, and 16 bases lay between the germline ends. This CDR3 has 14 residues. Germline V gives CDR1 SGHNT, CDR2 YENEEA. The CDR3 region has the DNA TGTGCCAGCAGCCCCAGGTGGGGGGAGGATGGCTACACCTTC. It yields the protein CASSPRWGEDGYTF.

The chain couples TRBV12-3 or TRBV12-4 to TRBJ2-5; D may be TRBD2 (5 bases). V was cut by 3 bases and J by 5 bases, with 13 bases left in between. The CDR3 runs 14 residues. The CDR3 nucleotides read TGTGCCAGCAGTTTCCGGCTAGGCGGGGAGACCCAGTACTTC. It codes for CASSFRLGGETQYF.

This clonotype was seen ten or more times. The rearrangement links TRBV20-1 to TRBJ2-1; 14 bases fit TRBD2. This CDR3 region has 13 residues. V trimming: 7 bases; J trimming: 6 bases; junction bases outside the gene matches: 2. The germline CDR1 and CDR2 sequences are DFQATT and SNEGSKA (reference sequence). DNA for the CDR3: TGCAGTGTCGGGACTAGCGGGGGCAATGAGCAGTTCTTC. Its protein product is CSVGTSGGNEQFF.

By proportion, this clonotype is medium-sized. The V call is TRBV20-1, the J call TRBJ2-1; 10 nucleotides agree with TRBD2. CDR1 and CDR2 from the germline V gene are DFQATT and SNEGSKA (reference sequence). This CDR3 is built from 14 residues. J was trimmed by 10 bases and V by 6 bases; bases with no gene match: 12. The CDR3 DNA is TGCAGTGCCCACGGACTAGCGGAGGGATCCGAGCAGTTCTTC. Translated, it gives CSAHGLAEGSEQFF.

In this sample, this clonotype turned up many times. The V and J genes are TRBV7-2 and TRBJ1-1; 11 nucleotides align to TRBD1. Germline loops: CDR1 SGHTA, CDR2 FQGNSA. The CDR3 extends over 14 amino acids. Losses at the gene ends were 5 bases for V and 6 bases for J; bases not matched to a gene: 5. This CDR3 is CASSQWTGGPEAFF. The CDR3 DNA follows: TGTGCCAGCAGCCAGTGGACAGGGGGCCCTGAAGCTTTCTTT.

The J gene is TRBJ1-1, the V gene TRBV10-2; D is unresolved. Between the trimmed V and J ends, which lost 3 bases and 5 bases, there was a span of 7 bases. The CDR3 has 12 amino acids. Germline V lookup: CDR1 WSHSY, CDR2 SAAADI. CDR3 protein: CASSEKGTEAFF. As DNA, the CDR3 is TGCGCCAGCAGTGAAAAGGGAACTGAAGCTTTCTTT.

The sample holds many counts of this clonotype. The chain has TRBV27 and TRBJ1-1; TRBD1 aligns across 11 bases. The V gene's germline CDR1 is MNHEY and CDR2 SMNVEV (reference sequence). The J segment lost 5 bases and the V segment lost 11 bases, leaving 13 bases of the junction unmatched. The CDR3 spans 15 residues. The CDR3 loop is CASSWTGGRGTEAFF. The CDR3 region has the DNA TGTGCCTCATCCTGGACAGGGGGCAGGGGGACTGAAGCTTTCTTT.

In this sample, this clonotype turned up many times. CDR3 protein: CASSPFGQGPNEQFF. CDR3 DNA: TGTGCCAGCAGCCCTTTTGGGCAGGGCCCCAATGAGCAGTTCTTC. The chain uses TRBV9 and TRBJ2-1; TRBD1 might be the D (5 bases). Trimming took off 4 bases at V and 6 bases at J, with 17 bases between the two ends. CDR3 length: 15 amino acids. Germline V gene sequence: CDR1 SGDLS, CDR2 YYNGEE.

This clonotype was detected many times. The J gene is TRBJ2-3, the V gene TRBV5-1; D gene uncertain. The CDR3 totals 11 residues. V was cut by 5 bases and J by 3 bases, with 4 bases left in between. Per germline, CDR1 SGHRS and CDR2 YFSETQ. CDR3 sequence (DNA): TGCGCCAGCAGAGCTACAGATACGCAGTATTTT. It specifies CASRATDTQYF.

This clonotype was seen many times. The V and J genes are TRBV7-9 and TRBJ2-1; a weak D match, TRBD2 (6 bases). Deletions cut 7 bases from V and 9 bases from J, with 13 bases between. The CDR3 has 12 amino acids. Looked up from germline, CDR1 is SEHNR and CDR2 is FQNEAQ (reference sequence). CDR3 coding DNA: TGTGCCAGCACCCCTGGGGGGAGTGAGCAGTTCTTC. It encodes CASTPGGSEQFF.

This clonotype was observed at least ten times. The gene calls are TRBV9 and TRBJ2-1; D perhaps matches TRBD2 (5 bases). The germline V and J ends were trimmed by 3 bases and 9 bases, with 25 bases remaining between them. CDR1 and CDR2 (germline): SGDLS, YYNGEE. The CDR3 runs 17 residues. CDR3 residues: CASSADSPLFLCLEQFF. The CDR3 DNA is TGTGCCAGCAGCGCGGACTCCCCCTTATTCCTTTGCCTTGAGCAGTTCTTC.

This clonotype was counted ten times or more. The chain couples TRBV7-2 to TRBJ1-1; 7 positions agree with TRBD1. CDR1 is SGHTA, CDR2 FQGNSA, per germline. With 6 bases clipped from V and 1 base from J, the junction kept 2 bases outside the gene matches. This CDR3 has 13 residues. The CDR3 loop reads CASRTGSNTEAFF. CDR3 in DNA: TGTGCCAGCAGGACAGGGTCGAACACTGAAGCTTTCTTT.

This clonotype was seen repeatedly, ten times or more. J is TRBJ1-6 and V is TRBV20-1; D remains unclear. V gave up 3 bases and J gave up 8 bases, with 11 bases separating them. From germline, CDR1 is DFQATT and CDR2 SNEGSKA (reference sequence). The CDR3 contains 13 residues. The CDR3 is CSASGQWDSPLHF. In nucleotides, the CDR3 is TGCAGTGCTAGTGGCCAGTGGGATTCACCCCTCCACTTT.

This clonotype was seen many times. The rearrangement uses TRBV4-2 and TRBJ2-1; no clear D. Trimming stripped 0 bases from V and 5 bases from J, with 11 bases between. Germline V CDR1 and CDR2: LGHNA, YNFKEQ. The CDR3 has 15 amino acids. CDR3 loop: CASSQDRRTNNEQFF. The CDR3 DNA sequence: TGTGCCAGCAGCCAAGATCGGAGAACCAACAATGAGCAGTTCTTC.

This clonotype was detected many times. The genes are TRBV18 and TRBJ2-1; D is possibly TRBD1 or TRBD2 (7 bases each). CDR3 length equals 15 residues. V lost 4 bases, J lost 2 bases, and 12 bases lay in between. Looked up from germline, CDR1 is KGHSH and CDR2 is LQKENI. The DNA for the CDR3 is TGTGCCAGCTCACGGGAGGGACAGCCCTACAATGAGCAGTTCTTC. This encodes CASSREGQPYNEQFF.

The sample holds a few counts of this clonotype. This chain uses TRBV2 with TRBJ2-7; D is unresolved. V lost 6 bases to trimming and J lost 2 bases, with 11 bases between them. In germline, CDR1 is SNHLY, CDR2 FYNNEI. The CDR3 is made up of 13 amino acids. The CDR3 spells CASSQQAPYEQYF. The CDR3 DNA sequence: TGTGCCAGCAGCCAGCAAGCCCCCTACGAGCAGTACTTC.

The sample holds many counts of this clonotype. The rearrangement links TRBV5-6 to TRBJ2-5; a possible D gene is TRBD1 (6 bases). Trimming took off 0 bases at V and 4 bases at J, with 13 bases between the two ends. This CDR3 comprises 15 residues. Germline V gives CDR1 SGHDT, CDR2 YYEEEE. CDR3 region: CASSLAGRGLETQYF. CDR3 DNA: TGTGCCAGCAGCTTGGCTGGCAGGGGCCTAGAGACCCAGTACTTC.

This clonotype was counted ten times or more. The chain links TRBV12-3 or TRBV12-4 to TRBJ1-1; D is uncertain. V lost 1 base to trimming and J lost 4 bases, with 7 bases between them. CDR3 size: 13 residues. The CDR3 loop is CASSLDYGTEAFF. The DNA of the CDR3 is TGTGCCAGCAGTTTAGACTACGGCACTGAAGCTTTCTTT.

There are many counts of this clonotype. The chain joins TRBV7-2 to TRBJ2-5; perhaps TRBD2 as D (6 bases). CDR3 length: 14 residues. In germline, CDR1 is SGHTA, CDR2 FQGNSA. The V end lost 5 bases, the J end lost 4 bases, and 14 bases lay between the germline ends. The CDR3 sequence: CASSLPGTRETQYF. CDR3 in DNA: TGTGCCAGCAGCCTCCCGGGGACTCGAGAGACCCAGTACTTC.

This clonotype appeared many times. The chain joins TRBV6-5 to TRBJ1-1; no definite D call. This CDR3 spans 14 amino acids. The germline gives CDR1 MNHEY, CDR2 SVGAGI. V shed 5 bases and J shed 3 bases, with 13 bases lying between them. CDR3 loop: CASSKGNRHTEAFF. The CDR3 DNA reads TGTGCCAGCAGTAAGGGTAATCGGCACACTGAAGCTTTCTTT.